These T cell receptor beta chains were read from a single sample in a study of cytomegalovirus exposure and HLA in healthy donors. Sequencing was performed with immunoSEQ multiplex PCR; in TCRdb, only in-frame clones are kept and a portion is missing. The data contain 95,000 to 150,000 clones, around 90% of them singletons. The sample comprised PBMCs. The receptor source for this set is a woman younger than 30 in good health and CMV-seronegative. Each CDR3 is given with its conserved first and last residue. The D gene is left open where the match is weak. For some rows the clone size is stated as once, few or many, or as a class when expanded; others skip it.

TRBD1,TRBJ2-7,NA,TRBV19,CASSSGQGAYEQYF,TGTGCCAGTAGTTCGGGACAGGGGGCCTACGAGCAGTACTTC
TRBD2,TRBJ2-5,NA,TRBV18,CASSPRVAGGPQETQYF,TGTGCCAGCTCACCACGGGTAGCGGGAGGGCCGCAAGAGACCCAGTACTTC
TRBD1,TRBJ2-3,NA,TRBV7-9,CASLPGQGDADTQYF,TGTGCCAGCCTTCCCGGACAGGGGGATGCAGATACGCAGTATTTT
TRBD2,TRBJ2-2,NA,TRBV5-1,CASSHGASGRARDTGELFF,TGCGCCAGCAGCCATGGAGCTAGCGGGAGGGCCCGGGACACCGGGGAGCTGTTTTTT
NA,TRBJ1-2,NA,TRBV9,CASSEAGAQGYTF,TGTGCCAGCAGCGAGGCAGGGGCGCAGGGCTACACCTTC
TRBD2,TRBJ2-1,NA,TRBV7-9,CASSLASFLGRASNEQFF,TGTGCCAGCAGCTTAGCTTCATTTCTCGGGAGGGCTTCCAATGAGCAGTTCTTC
TRBD2,TRBJ2-1,NA,TRBV7-9,CASSLLAGEGDEQFF,TGTGCCAGCAGCTTACTAGCGGGAGAAGGGGATGAGCAGTTCTTC
NA,TRBJ1-4,NA,TRBV30,CAWRQGLGNEKLFF,TGTGCCTGGAGGCAGGGGCTCGGTAATGAAAAACTGTTTTTT
TRBD2,TRBJ2-3,NA,TRBV5-1,CASSLRTSGVGTDTQYF,TGCGCCAGCAGCTTGAGGACTAGCGGGGTTGGGACAGATACGCAGTATTTT
NA,TRBJ1-2,NA,TRBV11-3,CASSRRHTGYGYTF,TGTGCCAGCAGCCGGAGACATACGGGATATGGCTACACCTTC
TRBD2,TRBJ2-7,NA,TRBV7-9,CASSLSGNSYEQYF,TGTGCCAGCAGCTTAAGCGGGAACTCCTACGAGCAGTACTTC
TRBD2,TRBJ2-1,NA,TRBV19,CASSIGASGQFF,TGTGCCAGTAGTATAGGAGCTAGCGGCCAGTTCTTC
TRBD2,TRBJ2-2,NA,TRBV28,CASSPRGLASGELFF,TGTGCCAGCAGTCCCCGGGGACTAGCCTCCGGGGAGCTGTTTTTT
NA,TRBJ2-3,NA,TRBV19,CASSILPRGDTDTQYF,TGTGCCAGTAGTATACTTCCCAGGGGGGACACAGATACGCAGTATTTT
TRBD2,TRBJ2-7,NA,TRBV28,CASSFGLAGNEQYF,TGTGCCAGCAGTTTCGGCCTAGCGGGAAACGAGCAGTACTTC
TRBD1,TRBJ2-1,once,TRBV11-3,CASSLNRVGTGTAYYNEQFF,TGTGCCAGCAGCTTAAACAGGGTAGGGACCGGGACAGCATACTACAATGAGCAGTTCTTC
NA,TRBJ2-3,NA,TRBV5-1,CASSSSTDTQYF,TGCGCCAGCAGCTCTAGCACAGATACGCAGTATTTT
TRBD2,TRBJ2-1,NA,TRBV2,CASSAGTSGTYNGQFF,TGTGCCAGCAGTGCTGGGACTAGCGGGACCTACAATGGGCAGTTCTTC
NA,TRBJ1-2,NA,TRBV5-4,CATHYRRQPNYGYTF,TGTGCCACCCACTACCGTCGACAGCCTAACTATGGCTACACCTTC
NA,TRBJ2-7,NA,TRBV2,CASRAPADIGYEQYF,TGTGCCAGCAGGGCCCCAGCGGATATTGGCTACGAGCAGTACTTC
NA,TRBJ1-1,NA,TRBV7-6,CASSQPTDEVNTEAFF,TGTGCCAGCAGCCAGCCGACAGACGAAGTGAACACTGAAGCTTTCTTT
TRBD1,TRBJ2-7,NA,TRBV5-1,CASSLDRGLYEQYF,TGCGCCAGCAGCTTGGACAGGGGGCTCTACGAGCAGTACTTC
NA,TRBJ1-5,NA,TRBV6-4,CASSAEGGSNQPQHF,TGTGCCAGCAGTGCAGAAGGGGGTAGCAATCAGCCCCAGCATTTT
TRBD1,TRBJ2-7,NA,TRBV6-5,CASSSGTGYSYEQYF,TGTGCCAGCAGCTCCGGGACAGGGTACTCCTACGAGCAGTACTTC
TRBD2,TRBJ2-1,NA,TRBV5-4,CASSTGLAGVNEQFF,TGTGCCAGCAGCACGGGACTAGCGGGAGTAAATGAGCAGTTCTTC
NA,TRBJ1-1,NA,TRBV7-3,CASSSTGSGTEAFF,TGTGCCAGCAGCTCGACGGGTAGCGGCACTGAAGCTTTCTTT
NA,TRBJ1-5,NA,TRBV18,CASSPQSGVNPFPPQHF,TGTGCCAGCTCACCACAGTCGGGGGTCAACCCCTTCCCGCCCCAGCATTTT
TRBD1,TRBJ2-2,NA,TRBV9,CASSATGGGNTGELFF,TGTGCCAGCAGCGCCACAGGGGGTGGGAACACCGGGGAGCTGTTTTTT
TRBD1,TRBJ1-1,NA,TRBV29-1,CSASGQPNTEAFF,TGCAGCGCCTCGGGACAGCCGAACACTGAAGCTTTCTTT